This TCR beta chain came from a study of preoperative IRX-2 immunotherapy in early breast cancer. Libraries were prepared by immunoSEQ multiplex PCR; TCRdb keeps only in-frame clonotypes and omits some of them. In the table there are tens of thousands of clones, roughly 80% of which are singletons. Sample treatment: preoperative locoregional IRX-2 cytokine immunotherapy. Patients received preoperative, locoregional IRX-2 cytokine immunotherapy in a phase Ib study. This CDR3 is built from 14 residues. V lost 4 bases to trimming and J lost 4 bases; unmatched junction nucleotides: 6. The material sequenced was lymph node tissue, taken after IRX-2 immunotherapy. The chain has TRBV7-1 and TRBJ1-2; TRBD1 matches at 7 bases. TRBV7-1 is noted as an ORF with a role that remains uncertain. This clonotype originated in a human donor with breast cancer. This CDR3 reads CASSLEPGGYGYTF. In DNA, the CDR3 is TGTGCCAGCAGCTTGGAGCCAGGGGGCTATGGCTACACCTTC.